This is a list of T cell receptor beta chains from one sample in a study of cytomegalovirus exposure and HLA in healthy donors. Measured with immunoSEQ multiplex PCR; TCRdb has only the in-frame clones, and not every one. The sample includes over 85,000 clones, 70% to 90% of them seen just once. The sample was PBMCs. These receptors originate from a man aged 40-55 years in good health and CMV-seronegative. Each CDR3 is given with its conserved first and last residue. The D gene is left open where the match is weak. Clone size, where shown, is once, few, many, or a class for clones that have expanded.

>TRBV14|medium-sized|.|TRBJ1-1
CASSQVMTGNTEAFF
TGTGCCAGCAGCCAAGTGATGACGGGGAACACTGAAGCTTTCTTT
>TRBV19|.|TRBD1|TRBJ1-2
CASSIVDRENGYTF
TGTGCCAGTAGTATCGTGGACAGGGAAAATGGCTACACCTTC
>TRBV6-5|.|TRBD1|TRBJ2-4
CASSPSGQEGNIQYF
TGTGCCAGCAGCCCAAGCGGACAGGAAGGGAACATTCAGTACTTC
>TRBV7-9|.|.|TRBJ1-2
CASSLAGSNYGYTF
TGTGCCAGCAGCTTAGCGGGGAGCAACTATGGCTACACCTTC
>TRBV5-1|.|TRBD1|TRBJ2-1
CASGQGGSYNEQFF
TGCGCCAGCGGACAGGGTGGCTCCTACAATGAGCAGTTCTTC
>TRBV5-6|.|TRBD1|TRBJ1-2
CASSSMTGADRTYGYTF
TGTGCCAGCAGCTCTATGACAGGGGCAGATCGTACCTATGGCTACACCTTC
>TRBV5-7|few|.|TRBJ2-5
CARGGRAGETQYF
TGTGCCAGGGGGGGACGGGCGGGGGAGACCCAGTACTTC
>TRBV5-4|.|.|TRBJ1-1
CASSLAGRTEAFF
TGTGCCAGCAGCTTGGCTGGGAGGACTGAAGCTTTCTTT
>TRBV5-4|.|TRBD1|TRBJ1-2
CASSSPGQGAGGYTF
TGTGCCAGCAGCTCTCCGGGACAGGGGGCCGGTGGCTACACCTTC
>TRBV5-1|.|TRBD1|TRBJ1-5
CASSPTGGDQPQHF
TGCGCCAGCAGCCCGACAGGGGGCGATCAGCCCCAGCATTTT
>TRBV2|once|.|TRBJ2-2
CASRSTAGELFF
TGTGCCAGCAGGAGTACAGCCGGGGAGCTGTTTTTT
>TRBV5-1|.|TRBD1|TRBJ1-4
CASSLGTGDEKLFF
TGCGCCAGCAGCTTGGGGACAGGGGATGAAAAACTGTTTTTT